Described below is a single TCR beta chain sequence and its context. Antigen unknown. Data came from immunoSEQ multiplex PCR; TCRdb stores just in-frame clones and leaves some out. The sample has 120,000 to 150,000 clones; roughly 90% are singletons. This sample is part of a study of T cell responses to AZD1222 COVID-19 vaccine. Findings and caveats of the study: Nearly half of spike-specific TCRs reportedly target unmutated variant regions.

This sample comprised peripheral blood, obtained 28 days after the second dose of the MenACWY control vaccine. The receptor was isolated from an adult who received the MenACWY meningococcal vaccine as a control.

The CDR3: CASSVSGTGRAQHF. The CDR3 nucleotides are TGTGCCAGCAGTGTTTCCGGGACAGGGCGGGCCCAGCATTTT. V gene TRBV2 combines with J gene TRBJ1-5; 9 bases line up with TRBD1. Looked up from germline, CDR1 is SNHLY and CDR2 is FYNNEI. J lost 11 bases, V lost 4 bases, and 9 bases had no gene match. This CDR3 contains 14 residues.